This TCR beta chain derives from a study of cytomegalovirus exposure and HLA in healthy donors (dated by TCRdb to 2016 to 2017). Regarding the complete study: In an earlier analysis of approximately 640 of the donors, 276 Gb of sequence data and 117 million unique TCR beta sequences from 150 million to 200 million T cells were reported. Approximately 310 gigabases of sequencing data and around 85 million unique TCR sequences made up an early release that covered about 640 HLA-typed donors. Of the 398 genotyped donors, 65% to 90% were placed in the genetic ancestry cluster associated with self-reported Caucasian donors. The aim of the study was to test whether cataloging public T cell receptors could identify signatures of past pathogen exposure. The T cell repertoires of some 700 subjects were profiled by immunosequencing and related to cytomegalovirus serostatus. In addition to the first cohort of roughly 700 subjects, a separate validation cohort of 120 different subjects was used. The study combined high-throughput TCR immunosequencing, statistical association of individual TCRs with disease status, and machine learning to predict cytomegalovirus infection status. A later analysis re-examined previously published TCR beta repertoires from just over 650 donors and added high-resolution HLA genotyping to investigate patterns of TCR occurrence. Rather than using new phenotypic data, the later analysis identified candidate immune exposures from TCR beta sequences and from how often those sequences occurred across donors. An earlier analysis of approximately 640 of the donors applied high-throughput TCR beta sequencing to assess whether each TCR beta V gene segment acted as functional or pseudogenic. Donor age, sex, ethnicity and CMV serostatus were compiled together with the repertoire data. In a later genetic analysis, genome-wide SNP genotypes for 398 of the 666 donors were used, and that subset was treated as a discovery cohort. Every discovery cohort repertoire had been produced on one sequencing platform. HLA typing included class I and class II loci at four-digit resolution. Typing coverage differed by locus: A, B, C, DRB1 and DQB1 were typed in roughly 620-630 donors, DQA1 in roughly 510, DPA1 in over 600, and DPB1 in about 450. Because of strong linkage in the cohort, 5 or 6 DR-DQ haplotypes were treated as single units for association and clustering. Among some 410 genotyped donors of the cohort, an average of roughly 240,000 unique TCR beta nucleotide sequences were sequenced per donor, roughly 18% of them non-productive. What the research found in general, with its limitations: Only TCR beta chains were sequenced in this cohort, and the absence of alpha or paired-chain data limited detectable features. A later analysis found that most CMV-associated TCR beta chains appeared HLA-restricted, with HLA associations seemingly driven largely by CMV exposure. Strong co-occurrence of HLA alleles, especially DR and DQ, made assigning TCR associations to individual alleles difficult. In both the original and validation cohorts, the classifier was reported to diagnose cytomegalovirus status with high specificity and sensitivity. Broadly in line with IMGT annotations, most TCR beta V segments showed up in productive rearrangements about 87% or about 30% of the time in an earlier analysis of roughly 590 of the donors. A group of highly shared sequence variants was considered likely to be a technical artifact of the sequencing pipeline. Because counts were too low, seventeen rarely observed V segments, including chromosome 9 orphons, were left out of the earlier analysis of 587 of the donors. Sequencing depth was assumed to be roughly uniform across donors in the presence/absence analyses, though that assumption may not hold. Correlated functional status among segregating V segments might be attributable to linkage disequilibrium, but an unknown experimental factor could not be ruled out. Three of the identified cytomegalovirus-associated TCR beta chains were confirmed in vitro to be specific for cytomegalovirus antigens. For the cohort, immune exposure information was limited to CMV serostatus. The study gave a list of roughly 150 TCR beta chains associated with cytomegalovirus. A later analysis reported that several top co-occurrence clusters appeared linked to parvovirus B19, influenza, CMV and Epstein-Barr virus. According to the authors, the approach could potentially be generalized to other disease states and immunological phenotypes. According to a later analysis, TCR association rates differed among HLA loci, with DRB1 alleles showing the most associated TCRs and HLA-C alleles showing the fewest. Because HLA typing was missing for some donors at each locus, association tests included only the typed subset. A further reported finding was that TCR beta sequences accurately predicted the HLA-A and HLA-B alleles for most subjects in the first cohort. At a false discovery rate of 0.05, a later analysis linked about 16,000 TCR beta sequences to specific HLA alleles. Compared with equally common non-associated chains, HLA-associated TCR beta chains in a later analysis were more clonally expanded and had lower generation probabilities. While some public TCRs were present in many individuals, most TCR sequences turned up only very rarely across donors. Some IMGT-functional V segments, including TRBV6-2 and TRBV6-3, could not be told apart with the 87-base-pair reads, so those segments were excluded. According to a later genetic analysis, donors in an Asian-associated ancestry cluster had fewer N-insertions in productive TCRs than the approximately 650-donor mean. In a later genetic analysis, a missense DCLRE1C variant was associated with V-gene and J-gene trimming of TCR beta chains, and the association was replicated in an independent cohort.

As to this clone: Its antigen remains unidentified. A read error may produce the germline difference seen at one junction end.

The cohort comprised around 690 healthy bone marrow donors. All cohort members were sampled while nominally healthy, although unrecorded immune exposures were likely present. The donor was CMV seropositive and was included in the group of 289 seropositive cohort members. A peripheral blood sample was collected from each donor, and TCR beta sequencing was performed on peripheral blood mononuclear cells. Genomic DNA extraction from the blood cell samples was performed with the Qiagen DNeasy Blood Extraction Kit. The library was prepared using the immunoSEQ multiplex PCR assay. The multiplex PCR relied on a mix of 60 forward primers for TCR Vbeta segments and 13 reverse primers for TCR Jbeta segments. A multiplex PCR assay on genomic DNA amplified the CDR3 region of rearranged TCR beta genes. On the Illumina HiSeq System, the amplified TCR beta libraries were sequenced as 87-base-pair reads. In the authors' own workflow: In a later analysis, 77 million or so unique TCR beta chains were counted across the roughly 700 repertoires, and around 10 million of these chains were shared by at least two donors. A nearest-neighbor algorithm error-corrected the raw reads and collapsed the reads into unique sequences, merging closely related sequences to remove PCR and sequencing errors. Alignment of CDR3 sequences to IMGT reference sequences was used to assign V, D and J gene segments. For a sequence to be retained, a match of at least six nucleotides was required to both a V gene segment and a J gene segment. Rearrangements were called productive when the CDR3 lacked stop codons and stayed in frame with V and J; all others were non-productive. Following IMGT convention, CDR3 was defined as the stretch from the second conserved V-encoded cysteine to the conserved J-encoded phenylalanine. Sequences without an unambiguous match to a single V gene segment were excluded from the earlier analysis of over 500 of the donors. In an earlier analysis of 450 to 750 of the donors, a V segment was called functional when productive rearrangements were above 56.7%, and segregating when the standard deviation between donors exceeded 5%. To diagnose cytomegalovirus status from the catalog of TCR beta chain sequences, a statistical classification framework was built. A later analysis assigned V and J genes by comparing TCR nucleotide sequences with IMGT/GENE-DB human TR gene sequences. The TCRdist pipeline was used in a later analysis to assign CDR3 sequences and most-parsimonious VDJ recombination scenarios. In a later analysis, each TCR beta chain was defined by its CDR3 amino acid sequence together with its V-gene family, and reads without a unique V-gene family were excluded. A later analysis removed 592 highly shared, low-generation-probability nucleotide sequences to deal with suspected cross-contamination and a sequencing artifact. A later analysis calculated a clonal expansion index for each public chain from normalized within-repertoire ranks of inferred template counts. In a later analysis, generation probabilities were computed using a VDJ recombination model fitted to out-of-frame rearrangements, and the results were checked against IGoR. In a later analysis, TCR-TCR, TCR-HLA and TCR-CMV co-occurrence was scored with hypergeometric tests, and a repertoire-size bias correction was applied to TCR pairs. False discovery rates were estimated in a later analysis by permuting HLA or CMV assignments 20 times. In a later analysis, co-occurring TCRs were grouped using DBSCAN, with TCRdist sequence similarity added in when clustering inside HLA-allele-positive subsets. For co-occurrence clustering, repertoires with fewer than 30,000 or more than 120,000 public chains were excluded, along with five repertoires with anomalous nucleotide sharing. Not all clones reach the TCRdb copy of this immuneACCESS table, which keeps in-frame sequences only. Checked studies attribute under half of the gap to unresolved V genes and leave the rest unexplained. V and J calls and clone size come straight from that table; D and trimming were deduced from the DNA. The sample yields under 200,000 clones; 77% were counted once. Around 3% of the sample goes to the ten largest clones.

The CDR3 goes from the cysteine to the phenylalanine over 12 residues. The CDR3 DNA has 36 bases and is translated from base 1. The germline V gene (reference sequence) yields SEHNR for CDR1 and FQNEAQ for CDR2. This clonotype originated in a woman aged 40-49 years in good health and CMV-seropositive. Recombination linked TRBV7-9 to TRBJ2-3, with TRBD2 perhaps the D gene, on 5 matching bases. The sample comprised PBMCs. The CDR3 corresponds to CSSSFDEGTQYF. The nucleotide sequence reads TGTTCCAGCAGCTTCGACGAGGGTACGCAGTATTTT.